One and the same sample provided the 15 T cell receptor beta chains below, sequenced in a study of cytotoxic CD8 clonotypes in ibrutinib-treated CLL. Clones were read by immunoSEQ multiplex PCR, and TCRdb kept only the in-frame ones, dropping some. The sample includes more than 25,000 clones, around two thirds of them seen just once. Sample: PBMCs, taken after 24 months of ibrutinib treatment. Source of these receptors: a human donor with chronic lymphocytic leukemia.

For this clone: Sequence at one end of the junction differs from germline and may be a read error. The chain employs TRBV4-3 and TRBJ2-2; no definite D call. The CDR3 contains 15 residues. CDR1 LGHNA and CDR2 YSLEER come from the germline V gene. The CDR3 DNA is TGCGCCAGCAGGCAAGTTGGAAGGGACACCGGGGAGCTGTTTTTT. The encoded protein is CASRQVGRDTGELFF.

The V call is TRBV6-5, the J call TRBJ2-7, with 7 bases aligning to TRBD1. Per germline, CDR1 MNHEY and CDR2 SVGAGI. The length of the CDR3 is 12 residues. The J segment lost 5 bases and the V segment lost 5 bases, leaving 3 bases of the junction unmatched. CDR3 in DNA: TGTGCCAGCAGTAAAGGGGGCGACGAGCAGTACTTC. It is translated as CASSKGGDEQYF.

This chain uses TRBV7-3 with TRBJ2-3; weak D call: TRBD2 (7 bases). Trimming shortened V by 6 bases and J by 2 bases, and 15 bases separated the two germline ends. The CDR3 is made up of 15 amino acids. The germline CDR1 and CDR2 sequences are SGHTA and FQGTGA. The CDR3 DNA reads as TGTGCCAGCAGAGAGGCCGGGGGGCTCACAGATACGCAGTATTTT. It encodes CASREAGGLTDTQYF.

DNA for the CDR3: TGCAGCGTGCTTCGGGGTAGTATAGATACGCAGTATTTT. The encoded protein is CSVLRGSIDTQYF. V usage is TRBV29-1 and J usage is TRBJ2-3, with a weak D call TRBD2 (5 bases). V shed 6 bases and J shed 5 bases, with 15 bases lying between them. The CDR3 is 13 amino acids. Germline CDR1 SQVTM, CDR2 ANQGSEA.

This clone was seen only once. The chain carries TRBV28 and TRBJ1-4; D unresolved. V lost 9 bases and J 2 bases, leaving 4 bases between the germline ends. The CDR3 extends over 11 amino acids. CDR1 is MDHEN and CDR2 is SYDVKM in the germline V gene. CDR3: CASLTNEKLFF. CDR3 DNA sequence: TGTGCCAGTCTGACTAATGAAAAACTGTTTTTT.

This clone was counted between two and nine times. J is TRBJ2-7 and V is TRBV2, with D possibly being TRBD2 (7 bases). This CDR3 is 13 amino acids long. V lost 7 bases to trimming and J lost 2 bases, with 12 bases between them. Germline-derived CDR1 and CDR2 are SNHLY and FYNNEI. The CDR3 is CASNGGPPYEQYF. The CDR3 coding sequence is TGTGCCAGCAACGGGGGGCCCCCCTACGAGCAGTACTTC.

This clone was seen a few times. The chain uses TRBV10-1 and TRBJ2-2; a possible D gene is TRBD1 (5 bases). In germline, CDR1 is WNHNN, CDR2 SYGVQD (reference sequence). Deletions cut 3 bases from V and 7 bases from J, with 12 bases between. There are 14 residues in the CDR3. Written as DNA, the CDR3 is TGCGCCAGCAGTGATCCAGGGTTTGACGGGGAGCTGTTTTTT. Translated, it gives CASSDPGFDGELFF.

The gene calls are TRBV2 and TRBJ2-7; possible D gene TRBD1, 6 bases. Germline assignment: CDR1 SNHLY and CDR2 FYNNEI. This CDR3 has 13 residues. Between the trimmed V and J ends, which lost 0 bases and 7 bases, there was a span of 10 bases. The DNA for the CDR3 is TGTGCCAGCAGTGAAGCACAGGGTGGAGAGCAGTACTTC. It codes for CASSEAQGGEQYF.

The rearrangement uses TRBV5-4 and TRBJ2-3; D gene unclear. V lost 0 bases and J 1 base, leaving 6 bases between the germline ends. Germline V gives CDR1 SGHNT, CDR2 YYREEE (reference sequence). This CDR3 contains 14 residues. The CDR3 DNA reads as TGTGCCAGCAGCTTGGAATACCGCACAGATACGCAGTATTTT. Amino acid sequence: CASSLEYRTDTQYF.

CDR3 region: CASRRQGAAGANVLTF. CDR3 in DNA: TGTGCCAGCAGGCGACAGGGGGCGGCCGGGGCCAACGTCCTGACTTTC. This chain links TRBV7-3 with TRBJ2-6; TRBD1 agrees at 10 bases. V lost 6 bases and J lost 4; bases outside the gene matches: 6. CDR1 is SGHTA and CDR2 is FQGTGA in the germline V gene. The CDR3 sequence is 16 residues long.

The genes are TRBV7-6 and TRBJ1-2; the match to TRBD1 covers 7 bases. The CDR3 sequence is 13 residues long. Germline V CDR1 and CDR2: SGHVS, FNYEAQ. The junction had 6 bases not matched to a gene; V was cut back by 4 bases and J by 7 bases. CDR3 bases: TGTGCCAGCAGCTCGACAGGGTGGGTTGGCTACACCTTC. It yields the protein CASSSTGWVGYTF.

The chain recombines TRBV6-5 with TRBJ2-2; D call uncertain. Between the trimmed V and J ends, which lost 7 bases and 4 bases, there was a span of 16 bases. The germline V gene encodes CDR1 MNHEY and CDR2 SVGAGI. This CDR3 has 15 residues. Here the CDR3 reads CASNFAGPGTGELFF. The CDR3 DNA sequence: TGTGCCAGCAATTTCGCAGGCCCCGGCACCGGGGAGCTGTTTTTT.

J is TRBJ2-1 and V is TRBV5-6; D unresolved. CDR1 and CDR2 from the germline V gene are SGHDT and YYEEEE. This CDR3 spans 12 amino acids. Trimming took 0 bases from V and 7 from J, leaving 5 bases between them. The CDR3 sequence: CASSLGGNEQFF. CDR3 DNA sequence: TGTGCCAGCAGCTTGGGGGGAAATGAGCAGTTCTTC. The full variable domain, rest sourced from reference TRBV5-6 and TRBJ2-1, is DAGVTQSPTHLIKTRGQQVTLRCSPKSGHDTVSWYQQALGQGPQFIFQYYEEEERQRGNFPDRFSGHQFPNYSSELNVNALLLGDSALYLCASSLGGNEQFFGPGTRLTVL.

This rearrangement joins TRBV19 to TRBJ2-7; D not resolved. The CDR3 is made up of 15 amino acids. Germline assignment: CDR1 LNHDA and CDR2 SQIVND (reference sequence). Trimming cost V 4 bases and J 0 bases, with 13 bases left between them. CDR3 sequence: CASSTVGVGSYEQYF. The CDR3 bases are TGTGCCAGTAGTACGGTTGGAGTGGGCTCCTACGAGCAGTACTTC. Supplemented by reference TRBV19 and TRBJ2-7, the full variable domain reads DGGITQSPKYLFRKEGQNVTLSCEQNLNHDAMYWYRQDPGQGLRLIYYSQIVNDFQKGDIAEGYSVSREKKESFPLTVTSAQKNPTAFYLCASSTVGVGSYEQYFGPGTRLTVT.

V and J are TRBV5-1 and TRBJ2-7; 9 nucleotides align to TRBD1. In germline, CDR1 is SGHRS, CDR2 YFSETQ. Trimming removed 4 bases from V and 3 bases from J; junction bases left unmatched: 8. The CDR3 runs to 15 residues. Here the CDR3 reads CASSGSGTGFYEQYF. The CDR3 nucleotides read TGCGCCAGCAGCGGATCCGGGACAGGGTTCTACGAGCAGTACTTC.